This T cell receptor beta chain was found in a study of blood T cell repertoires in COVID-19 (dated by TCRdb to the early 2020s). Looking at the study overall: Collaborator samples came from the United States, Italy and Spain and covered acute and convalescent phases of COVID-19. Deeply sampled blood TCRbeta repertoires from subjects exposed to, actively infected with, or recovered from COVID-19 were included in the dataset. The sample metadata nearly always contained a de-identified subject ID, COVID-19 status, age in years and sex. A freely available public database, intended as a resource for researchers studying the immune response to SARS-CoV-2, is where the repertoires were released. The material from the prospective study consisted of cDNA or gDNA derived from T cells, B-cell-depleted T cells, or PBMCs. Where HLA class I and class II types were available, the types were taken from metadata supplied by the sample provider, not from assay-based typing. The samples were drawn from the first 160 participants of the ongoing ImmuneRACE study and from roughly 1,300 subjects provided by 6 global collaborators. What the authors observed across the whole study: How much clinical and demographic metadata was included differed by source and by participant, and the metadata was provided uncurated.

TCRbeta CDR3 regions were amplified from genomic DNA using the immunoSEQ Assay, a bias-controlled multiplex PCR. Under the source paper's analysis protocol: The number of nucleated cells in each sample was estimated from the amplification of reference gene primers within the assay. Sequence reads were collapsed and filtered to measure the absolute abundance of every unique TCRbeta CDR3 rearrangement. Productive Simpson clonality was computed per sample as the square root of Simpson's diversity index over productive rearrangements. Not all clones reach the TCRdb copy of this immuneACCESS table, which keeps in-frame sequences only. Checked studies attribute under half of the gap to unresolved V genes and leave the rest unexplained. That table supplies the V and J calls and clone size; D and trimming were determined from the DNA. The sample contains tens of thousands of clones, 85% to 90% of them found a single time. The ten largest clonotypes hold about a sixth of the sample.

V is shortened by 3 bases, J by 4 bases, and the region joining them spans 15 bases. The CDR3 sequence holds 15 residues, the cysteine and phenylalanine included. Only the CDR3 portion is preserved as DNA: 45 bases, with reading frame beginning at the first base. The germline V gene encodes CDR1 ENHRY and CDR2 SYGVKD. At one collaborating source in Seattle, patients were enrolled during active infection and were followed longitudinally through the course of disease. Each collaborating institution followed its own protocols to collect whole blood in K2EDTA tubes. For TCRbeta analysis, collaborators shipped samples as frozen whole blood, isolated PBMCs, or DNA extracted from either of those sample types. The sample holds one count of this clone. Its antigen target is currently unknown. One base away there is no much larger clone; base qualities are not given.

Sequencing was carried out using peripheral blood. The sequence is built from TRBV10-3 and TRBJ1-2, with no reliable assignment of the D segment. This clonotype was sampled from a woman aged 55-70 years with COVID-19, enrolled during active disease. The nucleotide sequence reads as follows: TGTGCCATCAGTGAACGGGGAGACAACCTCTATGGCTACACCTTC. Its translation reads: CAISERGDNLYGYTF.